One and the same sample provided the 25 T cell receptor beta chains below, sequenced in a study of cytomegalovirus exposure and HLA in healthy donors. The PCR used 60 Vbeta and 13 Jbeta primers. Profiling relied on immunoSEQ multiplex PCR, and the TCRdb table lists in-frame clones only, not all of them. The sample consists of roughly 120,000 clones, 84% of them appearing once. Input material: PBMCs. These receptors all stem from a woman aged 18 to 35 in good health and CMV-seropositive.

This chain joins TRBV9 and TRBJ2-3; possibly TRBD1 for D (6 bases). V was trimmed by 2 bases and J by 4 bases, leaving 8 bases between them. The germline V gene encodes CDR1 SGDLS and CDR2 YYNGEE. CDR3 size: 13 residues. The CDR3 DNA sequence: TGTGCCAGCAGCGTCCCAGGGGCAGATACGCAGTATTTT. Translation gives CASSVPGADTQYF.

CDR3 loop: CASSLFPEGYNEQFF. The CDR3 DNA sequence: TGTGCCAGCAGTTTATTTCCGGAGGGCTACAATGAGCAGTTCTTC. The chain has TRBV27 and TRBJ2-1; a possible D gene is TRBD2 (6 bases). The CDR3 is made up of 15 amino acids. V shed 1 base and J shed 3 bases, with 10 bases lying between them. Germline V CDR1 and CDR2: MNHEY, SMNVEV (reference sequence).

The chain is built from TRBV5-4 and TRBJ2-1, with D possibly TRBD1 on 6 matching bases. The CDR3 is made up of 13 amino acids. With 7 bases removed from V and 2 bases from J, the gap between germline ends came to 10 bases. The V gene's germline CDR1 is SGHNT and CDR2 YYREEE (reference sequence). The CDR3 spells CASGRDTYNEQFF. The CDR3 coding sequence is TGTGCCAGCGGACGGGACACCTACAATGAGCAGTTCTTC.

The J gene is TRBJ1-1, the V gene TRBV7-3; 8 positions agree with TRBD1. This CDR3 is 14 amino acids long. Per germline, CDR1 SGHTA and CDR2 FQGTGA. Losses at the gene ends were 7 bases for V and 1 base for J; bases not matched to a gene: 5. The CDR3 reads CASNRDRRNTEAFF. In DNA, the CDR3 is TGTGCCAGCAACCGGGACAGGCGGAACACTGAAGCTTTCTTT.

The chain is built from TRBV6-5 and TRBJ2-7; 8 bases are a match to TRBD1. The CDR3 length is 15 residues. The germline V gene has CDR1 MNHEY and CDR2 SVGAGI. V lost 6 bases, J lost 1 base, and 8 bases stayed unmatched. CDR3 nucleotide sequence: TGTGCCAGCAGCTTAGGACAGGGAGGATCCTACGAGCAGTACTTC. This gives the protein CASSLGQGGSYEQYF.

The chain has TRBV11-2 and TRBJ2-7, with unresolved D. The CDR3 runs 13 residues. V lost 2 bases to trimming and J lost 7 bases, with 12 bases between them. The germline CDR1 and CDR2 sequences are SGHAT and FQNNGV. Written as DNA, the CDR3 is TGTGCCAGCAGCTTAAGTTCTTTCGGGGAGCAGTACTTC. Its translation is CASSLSSFGEQYF. The whole variable domain, remainder taken from reference TRBV11-2 and TRBJ2-7, is EAGVAQSPRYKIIEKRQSVAFWCNPISGHATLYWYQQILGQGPKLLIQFQNNGVVDDSQLPKDRFSAERLKGVDSTLKIQPAKLEDSAVYLCASSLSSFGEQYFGPGTRLTVT.

This chain links TRBV9 with TRBJ2-1; a possible D gene is TRBD2 (6 bases). This CDR3 region has 14 residues. V lost 6 bases, J lost 7 bases, and 17 bases lay in between. Germline V CDR1 and CDR2: SGDLS, YYNGEE. The CDR3 nucleotides read TGTGCCAGCACCTCCGGGACTGGACCAAATGAGCAGTTCTTC. Protein product: CASTSGTGPNEQFF. Complete variable domain (other parts from reference TRBV9 and TRBJ2-1): DSGVTQTPKHLITATGQRVTLRCSPRSGDLSVYWYQQSLDQGLQFLIQYYNGEERAKGNILERFSAQQFPDLHSELNLSSLELGDSALYFCASTSGTGPNEQFFGPGTRLTVL.

The CDR3 protein is CASSHGQSYEQYF. The CDR3 DNA sequence: TGTGCCAGCAGCCACGGACAGTCCTACGAGCAGTACTTC. V gene TRBV4-2 combines with J gene TRBJ2-7, with D possibly TRBD1 on 6 matching bases. Per the germline V gene, CDR1 is LGHNA and CDR2 is YNFKEQ. The CDR3 extends over 13 amino acids. Trimming pared 3 bases from V and 1 base from J, leaving 7 bases between.

The chain couples TRBV2 to TRBJ2-7, with TRBD1 matching over 7 bases. J was trimmed by 4 bases and V by 10 bases; bases with no gene match: 7. Germline V gene sequence: CDR1 SNHLY, CDR2 FYNNEI. The CDR3 is made up of 12 amino acids. The CDR3 DNA is TGTGCCATTACAGGGGCGGGTTACGAGCAGTACTTC. This codes for CAITGAGYEQYF.

The gene calls are TRBV11-2 and TRBJ2-5; 11 positions agree with TRBD1. V was pared by 3 bases and J by 5 bases, with 11 bases of the junction left unmatched. CDR1 is SGHAT, CDR2 FQNNGV, per germline. The CDR3 is 17 amino acids. The CDR3 loop reads CASSLLRGQGVEETQYF. The CDR3 DNA follows: TGTGCCAGCAGCTTGTTGAGGGGACAGGGGGTTGAGGAGACCCAGTACTTC.

V gene TRBV7-3 combines with J gene TRBJ2-1; a possible D gene is TRBD1 (5 bases). The V gene lost 2 bases and the J gene lost 4 bases, with 6 bases spanning the gap. Germline lookup yields CDR1 SGHTA and CDR2 FQGTGA. The CDR3 sequence is 13 residues long. CDR3 protein: CASSLQGYNEQFF. CDR3 nucleotides: TGTGCCAGCAGCTTACAGGGTTACAATGAGCAGTTCTTC.

The chain recombines TRBV18 with TRBJ2-7; weak D call: TRBD1 (5 bases). This CDR3 spans 14 amino acids. The V gene's germline CDR1 is KGHSH and CDR2 LQKENI. V was trimmed by 2 bases and J by 7 bases, leaving 15 bases between them. The CDR3 sequence is CASSPSQGSTEQYF. The CDR3 DNA sequence: TGTGCCAGCTCACCATCCCAGGGAAGTACGGAGCAGTACTTC.

The CDR3 loop is CASSARGVSTDTQYF. Here the CDR3 DNA reads TGTGCCAGCAGTGCCAGAGGTGTGTCCACAGATACGCAGTATTTT. The chain combines TRBV6-4 with TRBJ2-3; D ambiguous. V lost 4 bases and J lost 2, with 13 bases in between. The CDR3 has 15 amino acids. Germline loops: CDR1 MRHNA, CDR2 SNTAGT.

The V and J genes are TRBV7-9 and TRBJ2-7; D uncertain. The germline V and J ends were trimmed by 1 base and 2 bases, with 6 bases remaining between them. Germline loops: CDR1 SEHNR, CDR2 FQNEAQ (reference sequence). The CDR3 loop spans 13 amino acids. CDR3 amino acids: CASSLEPAYEQYF. The DNA for the CDR3 is TGTGCCAGCAGCTTAGAACCAGCCTACGAGCAGTACTTC.

The rearrangement links TRBV5-5 to TRBJ2-7; tentative D call: TRBD1 (5 bases). This CDR3 spans 14 amino acids. Trimming pared 9 bases from V and 2 bases from J, leaving 18 bases between. Per the germline V gene, CDR1 is SGHKS and CDR2 is YYEKEE (reference sequence). The CDR3 DNA reads TGTGCCACTCGGACAATCCCAGGGCCCTACGAGCAGTACTTC. Translated, it gives CATRTIPGPYEQYF.

This clone was counted only a few times. This chain connects TRBV5-6 to TRBJ2-3; TRBD2 matches 9 bases. The CDR3 runs 16 residues. CDR1 is SGHDT and CDR2 is YYEEEE in the germline V gene. J lost 5 bases, V lost 0 bases, and 7 bases had no gene match. The CDR3 DNA reads as TGTGCCAGCAGCTTGGTTGGCGGGGGGGCGGTAGATACGCAGTATTTT. It codes for CASSLVGGGAVDTQYF.

This clone was picked up a small number of times. The chain has TRBV5-4 and TRBJ2-1; 7 bases are shared with TRBD1. The CDR3 sequence is 15 residues long. The germline CDR1 and CDR2 sequences are SGHNT and YYREEE (reference sequence). Trimming at V came to 0 bases and at J to 3 bases, leaving 3 bases not matched to a gene. This CDR3 is CASSLGTGNYNEQFF. DNA of the CDR3: TGTGCCAGCAGCTTGGGGACAGGTAACTACAATGAGCAGTTCTTC. The full variable domain, in which reference TRBV5-4 and TRBJ2-1 provide the parts outside the CDR3, is ETGVTQSPTHLIKTRGQQVTLRCSSQSGHNTVSWYQQALGQGPQFIFQYYREEENGRGNFPPRFSGLQFPNYSSELNVNALELDDSALYLCASSLGTGNYNEQFFGPGTRLTVL.

The J gene is TRBJ2-1, the V gene TRBV13, with 7 bases fitting TRBD2. J lost 7 bases, V lost 4 bases, and 4 bases had no gene match. Germline values: CDR1 PRHDT, CDR2 FYEKMQ (reference sequence). The CDR3 contains 13 residues. In DNA, the CDR3 is TGTGCCAGCAGCTCAAGCGGGGATAATGAGCAGTTCTTC. Protein sequence: CASSSSGDNEQFF.

This chain connects TRBV6-6 to TRBJ1-5; unclear D gene. Trimming left V 4 bases short and J 1 base short, with 8 bases between. Looked up from germline, CDR1 is MNHNY and CDR2 is SVGAGI (reference sequence). This CDR3 has 14 residues. The CDR3 bases are TGTGCCAGCAGTTCGACGGAGAGCAATCAGCCCCAGCATTTT. This encodes CASSSTESNQPQHF.

This clone has a single count. This sequence joins TRBV4-1 and TRBJ2-7, with 7 positions matching TRBD1. The CDR3 covers 15 residues. Per germline, CDR1 MGHRA and CDR2 YSYEKL. V gave up 1 base and J gave up 5 bases; unmatched junction bases: 8. This CDR3 is CASSQANRGMDEQYF. The CDR3 DNA reads as TGCGCCAGCAGCCAAGCCAACAGGGGAATGGACGAGCAGTACTTC.

The rearrangement uses TRBV6-5 and TRBJ1-1; D might be TRBD1 (5 bases). Per the germline V gene, CDR1 is MNHEY and CDR2 is SVGAGI. This CDR3 spans 13 amino acids. Trimming left V 5 bases short and J 1 base short, with 8 bases between. CDR3 residues: CASSMTANTEAFF. The CDR3 coding sequence is TGTGCCAGCAGTATGACAGCGAACACTGAAGCTTTCTTT.

This chain uses TRBV5-8 with TRBJ1-2, with 7 bases lining up with TRBD1. This CDR3 is 14 amino acids long. The V segment lost 5 bases and the J segment 2 bases; nucleotides outside the gene matches: 6. The germline V gene encodes CDR1 SGHTS and CDR2 YDEGEE. The CDR3 spells CASRVEGQNYGYTF. The DNA for the CDR3 is TGTGCCAGCAGGGTGGAGGGACAGAACTATGGCTACACCTTC.

This clone was counted between two and nine times. This sequence joins TRBV5-3 and TRBJ1-2; possibly TRBD1 for D (5 bases). TRBV5-3 is known as an ORF, though its function is uncertain. Trimming removed 1 base from V and 4 bases from J, with 11 bases in between. The CDR3 runs 14 residues. The CDR3 bases are TGTGCCAGAAGCTTGCCCCAGGGTCTCTATGGCTACACCTTC. Encoded protein: CARSLPQGLYGYTF.

This clone has only a few counts. The V call is TRBV4-1, the J call TRBJ2-7, with 7 bases that match TRBD1. The CDR3 is 15 amino acids. J lost 1 base, V lost 3 bases, and 6 bases had no gene match. Germline V gene lookup returns CDR1 MGHRA and CDR2 YSYEKL. The CDR3 loop is CASSHVGTASYEQYF. The CDR3 coding sequence is TGCGCCAGCAGCCACGTCGGGACAGCATCCTACGAGCAGTACTTC.

The chain has TRBV4-1 and TRBJ2-7; 7 bases are a match to TRBD2. Germline CDR1 and CDR2: MGHRA and YSYEKL. The CDR3 is made up of 16 amino acids. Trimming cost V 5 bases and J 0 bases; bases outside gene matches: 10. The CDR3 is CASSALSTSNSYEQYF. Written as DNA, the CDR3 is TGCGCCAGCAGCGCGCTTTCGACTAGCAACTCCTACGAGCAGTACTTC.